These T cell receptor beta chains were read from a single sample in a study of T cells in Graves' hyperthyroidism and ophthalmopathy. One entry per CDR3 protein results from TCRdb running MiXCR on the multiplex PCR reads. The sample includes some 570,000 distinct CDR3 sequences, 13% to 15% seen only once; the top ten take roughly 6.9%. Sequencing was carried out using blood. All receptors come from a woman younger than 35 with Graves' ophthalmopathy. The conserved cysteine and the conserved F or W are not part of the CDR3 here. Where a row states a size, it is once, few, many or the class of an expanded clone; other rows omit it.

V gene	J gene	CDR3 length	clone size	CDR3 protein
TRBV18	TRBJ2-3	15	-	ASSPRRTKGRGYTQY
TRBV11-2	TRBJ2-2	12	many	ASSLGMGPGELF
TRBV6-2/TRBV6-3	TRBJ1-5	14	many	ASNLQGLYSNQPQH
TRBV20-1	TRBJ2-7	13	many	SARSRREGFYEQY
TRBV7-9	TRBJ1-1	12	many	ASSMGTGNTEAF
TRBV5-8	TRBJ2-1	14	many	ASSVPGQRLYNEQF
TRBV6-1	TRBJ1-5	13	-	ASSKEGNSNQPQH
TRBV2	TRBJ1-5	12	many	ASSEIREDQPQH
TRBV4-1	TRBJ1-2	14	few	ASSQDTTGSTYGYT
TRBV9	TRBJ1-4	12	few	ASSVDATNEKLF
TRBV19	TRBJ2-7	13	few	ASSIALADTYEQY
TRBV6-5	TRBJ1-1	9	few	ASSSPAEAF
TRBV10-3	TRBJ2-7	12	-	AITPGTGPYEQY
TRBV11-2	TRBJ2-1	13	many	ASSRGLAGGNEQF
TRBV5-1	TRBJ2-3	13	many	ASSLVGYGTDTQY
TRBV4-1	TRBJ2-1	14	few	ASSQRTAGADNEQF
TRBV30	TRBJ2-5	10	many	AWGRNRETQY
TRBV11-2	TRBJ2-3	15	many	ASSSQGPRVGTDTQY
TRBV20-1	TRBJ2-1	13	few	SATTGLAGGNEQF
TRBV6-1	TRBJ1-5	17	-	ASSSRRDRGPYSNQPQH
TRBV30	TRBJ1-2	11	many	AWSGGQVYGYT
TRBV5-5	TRBJ1-1	15	many	ASSHSGTGIMNTEAF
TRBV19	TRBJ1-5	13	-	ASSIGTVGSQPQH
TRBV2	TRBJ2-1	13	-	AGYRGTSGQNEQF
TRBV7-3	TRBJ2-1	13	many	ASSSDGTAYNEQF
TRBV28	TRBJ2-3	12	-	ASSLGQGRDTQY
TRBV20-1	TRBJ2-1	13	many	SARSNRVPYNEQF
TRBV24-1	TRBJ2-3	9	few	ATSDVGTQY
TRBV30	TRBJ1-5	13	-	AWSMGQGYNQPQH
TRBV4-1	TRBJ1-3	11	-	ANSHLFGNTIY
TRBV12-3/TRBV12-4	TRBJ2-5	11	many	ASSFQLQETQY
TRBV29-1	TRBJ1-1	11	many	SVVGRMNTEAF
TRBV20-1	TRBJ2-5	10	few	SASPGGETQY
TRBV2	TRBJ1-5	17	-	ASSEPPATGILGNQPQH
TRBV11-2	TRBJ2-3	13	many	ASSLGHSVADTQY
TRBV3-1	TRBJ2-1	15	many	ASSQDTGVLMGGEQF
TRBV6-2/TRBV6-3	TRBJ1-5	12	-	ASRPYSSNQPQH
TRBV19	TRBJ2-7	9	-	ATGLPYEQY
TRBV7-2	TRBJ2-1	11	many	ASRSGGIGEQF
TRBV7-9	TRBJ1-2	11	many	ASSLGEHYGYT
TRBV4-1	TRBJ2-3	14	-	ASSQVLAGAGDTQY
TRBV20-1	TRBJ2-1	11	many	SATLSSYNEQF
TRBV4-1	TRBJ2-7	15	few	ASSQEGQNALGDEQY
TRBV6-1	TRBJ2-2	12	-	ASRGDSNTGELF
TRBV20-1	TRBJ2-1	13	-	SANEAGGLVNEQF
TRBV6-1	TRBJ2-7	15	-	ASSVRQGSKVGYEQY
TRBV9	TRBJ2-7	12	many	ASKAGEGGDEQY